The rows below give T cell receptor beta chains drawn from one sample of a study of blood T cell repertoires in COVID-19. Only in-frame clones appear in the TCRdb table, and some are missing; sequencing was by immunoSEQ multiplex PCR. Of roughly 80,000 clones listed, about four fifths are singletons. The sequencing input was peripheral blood. These receptors were collected from a human donor in a cohort sampled during active COVID-19. CDR3s include the opening cysteine and the closing phenylalanine or tryptophan. The order of the fields is J gene, D gene, V gene, clone size, CDR3 protein, CDR3 DNA. D genes are given only for firm matches. A clone size is listed for some rows: how often the clone was seen (once, few, many), or a class if it is expanded.

TRBJ1-3 . TRBV9 . CASSVGTVFSGNTIYF TGTGCCAGCAGCGTAGGAACGGTCTTCTCTGGAAACACCATATATTTT
TRBJ2-1 . TRBV27 . CASSLSSYLAGDEQFF TGTGCCAGCAGTTTATCGAGTTATTTAGCAGGGGATGAGCAGTTCTTC
TRBJ1-2 . TRBV20-1 . CSAKLSYGYTF TGCAGTGCTAAGTTGAGCTATGGCTACACCTTC
TRBJ2-7 TRBD2 TRBV2 few CASSGTTWAYEQYF TGTGCCAGCAGCGGGACTACCTGGGCCTACGAGCAGTACTTC
TRBJ2-3 TRBD2 TRBV27 . CASSQGLASDTQYF TGTGCCAGCAGTCAGGGACTAGCGTCAGATACGCAGTATTTT
TRBJ2-7 . TRBV6-5 . CASNPRGSSYEQYF TGTGCCAGCAACCCACGAGGGAGCTCCTACGAGCAGTACTTC
TRBJ2-1 . TRBV29-1 . CSALEGWPYNEQFF TGCAGCGCCCTGGAGGGATGGCCATACAATGAGCAGTTCTTC
TRBJ1-1 TRBD1 TRBV11-2 . CASSLLRGPGTEAFF TGTGCCAGCAGCTTACTGAGGGGGCCGGGAACTGAAGCTTTCTTT
TRBJ2-5 TRBD1 TRBV28 few CASSTPGGPQETQYF TGTGCCAGCAGCACTCCAGGGGGTCCCCAAGAGACCCAGTACTTC
TRBJ2-1 . TRBV3-1/TRBV3-2 once CASSHLYNEQFF TGTGCCAGCAGCCACCTATACAATGAGCAGTTCTTC
TRBJ2-2 . TRBV18 . CASSPLRRADTGELFF TGTGCCAGCTCACCTCTAAGGCGGGCGGACACCGGGGAGCTGTTTTTT
TRBJ2-7 . TRBV27 few CASSSGGETYEQYF TGTGCCAGCAGTTCCGGCGGAGAAACCTACGAGCAGTACTTC
TRBJ2-1 TRBD1 TRBV10-1 . CASSLQGANEQFF TGCGCCAGCAGTTTACAGGGGGCTAATGAGCAGTTCTTC
TRBJ1-2 . TRBV2 . CASSRNSAGYTF TGTGCCAGCAGCCGTAACAGTGCTGGCTACACCTTC
TRBJ2-1 TRBD2 TRBV18 . CASSRIASGGNEQFF TGTGCCAGCTCCCGGATCGCTAGCGGGGGAAATGAGCAGTTCTTC
TRBJ2-2 . TRBV29-1 . CSVENAQGGTGELFF TGCAGCGTTGAAAATGCACAGGGGGGGACCGGGGAGCTGTTTTTT
TRBJ2-7 TRBD1 TRBV28 . CASRAQGTAASEQYF TGTGCCAGCAGGGCCCAAGGGACAGCGGCTTCCGAGCAGTACTTC
TRBJ2-5 TRBD2 TRBV7-2 . CASSLRGGGHQETQYF TGTGCCAGCAGCCTGAGGGGCGGGGGGCACCAAGAGACCCAGTACTTC
TRBJ1-2 . TRBV28 . CASSLGPRTANYGYTF TGTGCCAGCAGTTTAGGTCCCCGGACAGCTAACTATGGCTACACCTTC
TRBJ1-1 . TRBV12-3/TRBV12-4 . CASTQQMNTEAFF TGTGCCAGCACCCAACAAATGAACACTGAAGCTTTCTTT
TRBJ2-3 TRBD2 TRBV5-1 . CASSTGTSRDTQYF TGCGCCAGCAGCACCGGGACTAGCCGGGATACGCAGTATTTT
TRBJ2-1 TRBD1 TRBV5-1 . CASRWTGDYNEQFF TGCGCCAGCAGATGGACAGGGGACTACAATGAGCAGTTCTTC
TRBJ2-7 . TRBV7-2 . CASSLAGSYEQYF TGTGCCAGCAGCTTGGCAGGCTCCTACGAGCAGTACTTC
TRBJ2-7 TRBD1 TRBV24-1 once CATSDPGTGGSYEQYF TGTGCCACCAGTGACCCCGGGACAGGGGGGTCCTACGAGCAGTACTTC
TRBJ2-3 . TRBV18 . CASSPADRRDTQYF TGTGCCAGCTCACCAGCCGACAGGCGGGATACGCAGTATTTT
TRBJ2-3 . TRBV7-6 . CASSPRTAQYF TGTGCCAGCAGCCCCCGTACAGCGCAGTATTTT
TRBJ1-2 . TRBV19 . CASSLSGQRSYGYTF TGTGCCAGTAGTCTTTCCGGACAGAGGTCCTATGGCTACACCTTC
TRBJ2-7 . TRBV11-2 . CASSLVGSLYEQYF TGTGCCAGCAGCTTAGTGGGCAGTCTCTACGAGCAGTACTTC
TRBJ1-1 TRBD1 TRBV6-4 . CASSTGAGTEAFF TGTGCCAGCAGTACAGGGGCCGGCACTGAAGCTTTCTTT
TRBJ1-4 TRBD1 TRBV13 . CASSLMGVGTATNEKLFF TGTGCCAGCAGCTTAATGGGTGTTGGGACAGCAACTAATGAAAAACTGTTTTTT
TRBJ1-1 . TRBV19 . CASSIARGWTEAFF TGTGCCAGTAGTATAGCCAGGGGTTGGACTGAAGCTTTCTTT
TRBJ2-5 . TRBV12-1 . CASSPRDFQETQYF TGTGCCAGCAGCCCCCGGGACTTCCAAGAGACCCAGTACTTC
TRBJ2-1 TRBD1 TRBV7-2 . CASSKGQGQLVNEQFF TGTGCCAGCAGCAAGGGACAGGGACAGTTGGTCAATGAGCAGTTCTTC
TRBJ1-5 . TRBV3-1/TRBV3-2 few CASSPRVFNQPQHF TGTGCCAGCAGCCCCCGGGTCTTCAATCAGCCCCAGCATTTT
TRBJ1-2 TRBD1 TRBV11-2 . CASSAVQGRGGYTF TGTGCCAGCAGCGCGGTACAGGGGCGGGGTGGCTACACCTTC
TRBJ2-3 . TRBV7-3 . CASSRREKDTQYF TGTGCCAGCAGCCGCCGGGAGAAAGATACGCAGTATTTT
TRBJ1-2 TRBD1 TRBV28 . CASSPDRVGSGGYTF TGTGCCAGCAGCCCGGACAGGGTAGGGTCCGGGGGCTACACCTTC
TRBJ2-7 . TRBV6-5 . CASRGMSRGYEQYF TGTGCCAGCAGGGGGATGTCTCGGGGCTACGAGCAGTACTTC
TRBJ1-4 . TRBV7-6 . CASSLVQGTTNEKLFF TGTGCCAGCAGCTTGGTCCAGGGCACAACTAATGAAAAACTGTTTTTT
TRBJ2-7 . TRBV6-2/TRBV6-3 . CASSYSKVRGYEQYF TGTGCCAGCAGTTACTCGAAAGTCAGGGGCTACGAGCAGTACTTC
TRBJ2-3 . TRBV28 few CASSRGGPDTQYF TGTGCCAGCAGTAGGGGGGGCCCAGATACGCAGTATTTT
TRBJ1-1 . TRBV2 . CASSGAQRGTEAFF TGTGCCAGCAGTGGGGCCCAACGGGGCACTGAAGCTTTCTTT
TRBJ2-3 TRBD2 TRBV7-3 . CASSPRLAGGPWDTQYF TGTGCCAGCAGCCCCCGACTAGCGGGGGGGCCATGGGATACGCAGTATTTT
TRBJ2-3 TRBD2 TRBV19 . CASSVPSGGKSTDTQYF TGTGCCAGTAGTGTGCCTAGCGGGGGTAAGAGCACAGATACGCAGTATTTT
TRBJ2-7 . TRBV11-2 . CASSRFGQTSYEQYF TGTGCCAGCAGCCGTTTCGGACAGACCTCCTATGAGCAGTACTTC
TRBJ1-4 . TRBV14 . CASSPYMNNEKLFF TGTGCCAGCAGCCCTTACATGAATAATGAAAAACTGTTTTTT
TRBJ2-7 . TRBV6-6 . CASSSVRGPYEQYF TGTGCCAGCAGTTCCGTCCGGGGTCCCTACGAGCAGTACTTC
TRBJ2-1 . TRBV28 . CASRLQTPISNEQFF TGTGCCAGCAGGTTGCAGACTCCAATATCGAATGAGCAGTTCTTC
TRBJ2-2 . TRBV6-6 . CASSRRAGAANTGELFF TGTGCCAGCAGCCGACGTGCGGGGGCCGCGAACACCGGGGAGCTGTTTTTT
TRBJ1-2 TRBD1 TRBV6-5 . CASQTGGAEGYTF TGTGCCAGCCAAACAGGGGGCGCGGAGGGCTACACCTTC
TRBJ2-7 . TRBV27 . CASRLGPYEQYF TGTGCCAGCAGATTAGGGCCCTACGAGCAGTACTTC
TRBJ2-3 . TRBV29-1 . CSVRTLVNTDTQYF TGCAGCGTTCGAACTTTGGTGAACACAGATACGCAGTATTTT
TRBJ2-7 TRBD2 TRBV7-9 . CASSPGTSYEQYF TGTGCCAGCAGTCCCGGGACTAGCTACGAGCAGTACTTC